This T cell receptor beta chain was sequenced in a study of cytomegalovirus exposure and HLA in healthy donors. On this clone itself: An end of the junction does not agree with germline; a read error may underlie this.

CDR1 MNHNS and CDR2 SASEGT come from the germline V gene. This CDR3 comprises 12 residues. TCRdb's table, derived via immunoSEQ multiplex PCR, lists solely in-frame clones and lacks some. The sample has roughly 150,000 clones, approximately 90% seen once; the top ten hold around 3%. This sequence originates from a man younger than 35 in good health and CMV-seronegative. Sequences were obtained from PBMCs. The chain links TRBV6-1 to TRBJ2-4; 7 nucleotides align to TRBD1. Here the CDR3 DNA reads TGTGCCAGCAGTGGGGGCCGACAGGGATTCTCCTTC. Residues: CASSGGRQGFSF.